This T cell receptor (beta chain) came from a study of a mutant IDH1 vaccine in newly diagnosed glioma (dated by TCRdb to about 2021). Describing the broader study: Eight vaccinations were administered to patients in weeks 1, 3, 5, 7, 11, 15, 19 and 23, corresponding to visits V03 through V10. In the chemotherapy-containing groups, vaccination started alongside temozolomide cycles, whereas in patients who had radiotherapy alone it started 4-6 weeks after radiotherapy. Of the 32 treated patients, roughly 62% were male and around 40% were female, and the mean age was roughly 40 years. Prior to enrollment, patients had been given standard therapy consisting of radiotherapy alone, temozolomide alone, or radiochemotherapy with temozolomide, with the combination given to most patients. Peripheral blood was collected at six visits: V03 (baseline), V05, V07, V10, V12 and V13. Longitudinal TCRB deep sequencing was performed for fewer than 30 treated patients wherever samples were available for exploratory analyses. On the study overall, not on this receptor specifically: According to the authors, sample limitations meant that analyses of patient blood samples could not be reproduced. Changes in the top peripheral T cell clonotypes picked up by TCRB sequencing did not appear to be linked to pseudoprogression. Availability determined which PBMC samples were chosen for TCRB deep sequencing. Vaccine-induced immune responses across multiple MHC alleles were detected in 90% to 95% of patients.

This specimen's time point label, interpreted: week 5, during vaccination. A 20-mer mutant IDH1 peptide at 300 micrograms in Montanide made up each vaccine dose, which was injected subcutaneously together with topical imiquimod. Donors had newly diagnosed WHO grade 3 or 4 IDH1-mutant astrocytomas with loss of nuclear ATRX. The samples were drawn from NOA16, a multicentre, single-arm, open-label phase I trial in Germany that tested a mutant IDH1 peptide vaccine in humans for the first time. The DNeasy Blood and Tissue Kit was used to extract genomic DNA from EDTA blood for TCRB sequencing. Including cysteine and phenylalanine, the CDR3 has 12 amino acids. The DNA shown is the 36-base CDR3, in frame from base 1. The V and J ends are trimmed by 6 bases and 7 bases, leaving 7 bases between them. CDR1 MNHNY and CDR2 SVGAGI were looked up in the germline V gene (reference sequence). About this clone: Its antigen specificity is not known. Base quality data are lacking; no much larger clone is found one base away.

Library creation used the immunoSEQ multiplex PCR assay. Following the manufacturer's protocol, the hsTCRB Kit was used to amplify rearranged TCR beta chain sequences. An Illumina MiSeq was used to sequence the TCRB libraries. From the authors' description of their analysis: Demultiplexing, trimming and gene mapping were performed with the kit vendor's proprietary platform. Not all clones reach the TCRdb copy of this immuneACCESS table, which keeps in-frame sequences only. Checked studies attribute under half of the gap to unresolved V genes and leave the rest unexplained. V, J and clone size are those of that table, while D and trimming were read from the DNA. The sample includes tens of thousands of clones, with roughly 80% observed a single time. The ten most abundant clones make up about 24% of the sample.

The specimen comprised PBMCs, sampled from a glioma patient whose treatment included an IDH1 peptide vaccine. This TCR came from a man aged 25-45 years with glioma. The rearrangement joined TRBV6-6 to TRBJ1-6, and possibly TRBD1, on 5 matching bases. The nucleotide sequence is given as TGTGCCAGCAGGTCAGGGAATTCACCCCTCCACTTT. This sequence encodes CASRSGNSPLHF.